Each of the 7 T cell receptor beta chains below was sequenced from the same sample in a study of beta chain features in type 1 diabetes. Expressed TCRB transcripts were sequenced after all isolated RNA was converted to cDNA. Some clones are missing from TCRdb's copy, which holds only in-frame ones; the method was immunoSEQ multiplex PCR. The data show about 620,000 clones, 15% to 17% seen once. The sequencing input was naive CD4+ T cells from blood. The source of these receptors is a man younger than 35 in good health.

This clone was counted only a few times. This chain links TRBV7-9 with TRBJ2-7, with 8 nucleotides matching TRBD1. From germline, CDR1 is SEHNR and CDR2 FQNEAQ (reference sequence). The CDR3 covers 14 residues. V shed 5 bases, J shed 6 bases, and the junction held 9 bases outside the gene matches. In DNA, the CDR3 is TGTGCCAGCAGCACACCGGACAGGGTGACCGAGCAGTACTTC. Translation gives CASSTPDRVTEQYF.

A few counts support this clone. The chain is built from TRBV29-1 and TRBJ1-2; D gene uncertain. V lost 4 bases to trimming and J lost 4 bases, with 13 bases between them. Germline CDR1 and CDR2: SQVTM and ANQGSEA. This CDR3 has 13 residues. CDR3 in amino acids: CSVGTLASYGYTF. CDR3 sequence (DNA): TGCAGCGTTGGGACCTTGGCTTCCTATGGCTACACCTTC.

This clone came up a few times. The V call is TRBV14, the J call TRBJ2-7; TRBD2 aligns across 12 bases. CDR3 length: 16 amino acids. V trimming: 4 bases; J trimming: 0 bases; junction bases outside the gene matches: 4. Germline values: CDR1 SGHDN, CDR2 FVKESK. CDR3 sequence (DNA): TGTGCCAGCAGCCCCGGGACTAGCGGGTCCTCCTACGAGCAGTACTTC. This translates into CASSPGTSGSSYEQYF.

In nucleotides, the CDR3 is TGTGCCAGCCCTAAGCCGGGTACTAGCACAGATACGCAGTATTTT. Its protein is CASPKPGTSTDTQYF. The V call is TRBV5-5, the J call TRBJ2-3; no reliable D call. The germline gives CDR1 SGHKS, CDR2 YYEKEE (reference sequence). V was pared by 7 bases and J by 0 bases, with 15 bases between. This CDR3 is built from 15 residues.

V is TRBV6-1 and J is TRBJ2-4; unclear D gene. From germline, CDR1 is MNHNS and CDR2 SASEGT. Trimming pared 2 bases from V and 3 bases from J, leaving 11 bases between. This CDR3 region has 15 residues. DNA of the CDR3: TGTGCCAGCAGTGAAATGGCCTTAGGCAAAAACATTCAGTACTTC. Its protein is CASSEMALGKNIQYF.

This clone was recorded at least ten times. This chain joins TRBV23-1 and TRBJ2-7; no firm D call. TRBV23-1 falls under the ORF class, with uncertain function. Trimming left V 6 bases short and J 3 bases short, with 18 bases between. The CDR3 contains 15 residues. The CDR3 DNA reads TGCGCCAGCAGCCATTTTTGGCTTATAGGCTACGAGCAGTACTTC. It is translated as CASSHFWLIGYEQYF.

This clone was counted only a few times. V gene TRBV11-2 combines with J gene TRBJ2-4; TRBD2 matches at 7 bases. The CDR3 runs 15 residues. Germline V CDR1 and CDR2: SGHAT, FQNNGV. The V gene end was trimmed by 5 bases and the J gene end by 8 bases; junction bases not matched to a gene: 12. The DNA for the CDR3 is TGTGCCAGCAGCGCCGGGGGGTGGGAGTTAGACATTCAGTACTTC. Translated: CASSAGGWELDIQYF.